The clone carrying this TCR beta chain was seen at least ten times. Its antigen remains unidentified. The data belong to a study of Graves' ophthalmopathy and Graves' hyperthyroidism. Across the whole study: The authors collected peripheral blood at initial diagnosis, before any treatment.

Other autoimmune disease, uncontrolled infection, pregnancy and lactation led to exclusion. Fresh peripheral blood (approximately 10 ml) yielded the PBMCs. General study points: Sensitivity reached approximately 89% and specificity roughly 82% for a 13-signature model separating ophthalmopathy from stable hyperthyroidism.

From RNA, the CDR3 regions of TCR beta chains were amplified and sequenced. After a first-round RT-PCR with HTBI primers, a second-round multiplex PCR was run. TCRdb re-called the multiplex PCR reads with MiXCR, one entry per CDR3 protein. The repertoire consists of hundreds of thousands of distinct CDR3 sequences, with approximately 15% occurring once and the leading ten covering roughly 7%. Input material: peripheral blood. The clonotype was recovered from a woman under 30 with stable Graves' hyperthyroidism.

The CDR3 DNA is TGTGCCATCGGAGGGGCGGGGGGCCAAGAGACCCAGTACTTC. Its translation is CAIGGAGGQETQYF. The V call is TRBV10-3, the J call TRBJ2-5; 8 nucleotides match TRBD2. V shed 8 bases and J 1 base; nucleotides not matched to a gene: 6. CDR3 length equals 14 residues. The germline CDR1 and CDR2 sequences are ENHRY and SYGVKD.